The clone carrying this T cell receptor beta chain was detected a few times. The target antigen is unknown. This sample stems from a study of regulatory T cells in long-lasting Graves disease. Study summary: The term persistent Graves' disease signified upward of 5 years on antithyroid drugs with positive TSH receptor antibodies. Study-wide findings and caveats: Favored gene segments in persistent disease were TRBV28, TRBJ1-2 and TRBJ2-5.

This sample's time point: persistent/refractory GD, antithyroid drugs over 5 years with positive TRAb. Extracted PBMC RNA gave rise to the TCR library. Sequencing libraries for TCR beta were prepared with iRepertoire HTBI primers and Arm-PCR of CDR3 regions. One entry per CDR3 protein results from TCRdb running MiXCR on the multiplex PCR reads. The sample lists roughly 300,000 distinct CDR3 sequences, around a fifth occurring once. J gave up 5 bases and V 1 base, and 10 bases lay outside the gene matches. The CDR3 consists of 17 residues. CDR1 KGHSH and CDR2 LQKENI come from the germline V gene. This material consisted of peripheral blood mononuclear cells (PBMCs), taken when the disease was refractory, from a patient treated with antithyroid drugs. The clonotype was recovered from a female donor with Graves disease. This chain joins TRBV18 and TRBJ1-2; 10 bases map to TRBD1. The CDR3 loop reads CASSPLAPGQGLYGYTF. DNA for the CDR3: TGTGCCAGCTCACCACTCGCTCCGGGACAGGGGCTTTATGGCTACACCTTC.